This T cell receptor (beta chain) was identified during a study of shared clonotypes between healthy human individuals. Study results and caveats: Large sequencing depth failed to make sorted-subset sequencing complete, rarefaction showed.

Concerning this clone: Its antigen is unknown.

Method: immunoSEQ multiplex PCR; TCRdb's copy keeps in-frame clones and lacks some. The data show about 2.3 million clones, 85% to 95% seen once. CDR3 length: 13 residues. Germline lookup yields CDR1 SNHLY and CDR2 FYNNEI. Deletions cut 6 bases from V and 8 bases from J, with 13 bases between. Sequenced input: naive CD4+ T cells from PBMCs. As to subset: CD45RA+ positively selected. The clonotype was recovered from a man aged 18 to 30 in good health. Some clones in this sample may be carry-over from other donors' samples. The V call is TRBV2, the J call TRBJ2-2; no clear D gene. CDR3 bases: TGTGCCAGCAGGGCCAATTATCCTGGGGAGCTGTTTTTT. As protein: CASRANYPGELFF.